Below are 4 T cell receptor beta chains sequenced from a single sample in a study of blood T cells in healthy people across ages. Primers used in a second PCR of roughly 6 to 11 cycles were a sample-barcoded 5' primer and a J-beta primer mix. TCRdb re-analysed the 5' RACE reads in MiXCR, keeping a single row per CDR3 protein. The data contain 1.5 million to 2 million distinct CDR3 sequences, roughly 27% of them singletons. Sample: blood. These receptors were obtained from a young woman in good health.

The chain uses TRBV7-9 and TRBJ2-7; the D gene could be TRBD1 or TRBD2 (6 bases each). This CDR3 has 14 residues. Germline V lookup: CDR1 SEHNR, CDR2 FQNEAQ (reference sequence). The ends were cut back, 2 bases at V and 6 bases at J, with 14 bases in the middle. The CDR3 DNA reads as TGTGCCAGCAGCTTATCGGGGGCAGCGGGCGAGCAGTACTTC. Translated: CASSLSGAAGEQYF.

This clonotype occurred many times. The V and J genes are TRBV5-1 and TRBJ2-5; TRBD2 might be the D (6 bases). The CDR3 contains 16 residues. From germline, CDR1 is SGHRS and CDR2 YFSETQ. V was shortened by 2 bases and J by 5 bases, with 19 bases between the two germline ends. DNA for the CDR3: TGCGCCAGCAGCTTAACCGGACTGGGGGGTACGGAGACCCAGTACTTC. Encoded protein: CASSLTGLGGTETQYF.

Concerning this clonotype itself: The junction does not match germline at one end; this may be a read error. This chain connects TRBV28 to TRBJ2-5; D gene unclear. The CDR3 is made up of 11 amino acids. Germline V gene sequence: CDR1 MDHEN, CDR2 SYDVKM. The CDR3 here is CAGSRGETQYF. The DNA of the CDR3 is TGTGCCGGCAGCCGAGGAGAGACCCAGTACTTC.

With respect to this clonotype: Since no conserved phenylalanine or tryptophan closes the CDR3, a read error is the likely cause. The chain is built from TRBV9 and TRBJ2-7, with D possibly TRBD1 on 6 matching bases. The J call is uncertain, as TRBJ2-5 better fits the DNA end. Per the germline V gene, CDR1 is SGDLS and CDR2 is YYNGEE. The CDR3 contains 12 residues. The CDR3 is CASSEGEETQYL. CDR3 nucleotide sequence: TGTGCCAGCAGTGAGGGGGAAGAGACCCAGTACTTA.